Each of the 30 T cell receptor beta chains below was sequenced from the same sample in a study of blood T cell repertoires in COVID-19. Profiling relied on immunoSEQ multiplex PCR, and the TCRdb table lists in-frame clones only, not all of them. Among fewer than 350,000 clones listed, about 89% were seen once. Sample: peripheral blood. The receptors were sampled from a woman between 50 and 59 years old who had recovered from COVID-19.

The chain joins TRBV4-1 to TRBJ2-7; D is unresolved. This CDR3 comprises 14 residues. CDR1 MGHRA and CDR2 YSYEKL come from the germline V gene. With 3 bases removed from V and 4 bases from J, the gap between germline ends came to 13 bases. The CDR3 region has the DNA TGCGCCAGCAGCCAGGCCCTCCCAGTTTACGAGCAGTACTTC. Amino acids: CASSQALPVYEQYF.

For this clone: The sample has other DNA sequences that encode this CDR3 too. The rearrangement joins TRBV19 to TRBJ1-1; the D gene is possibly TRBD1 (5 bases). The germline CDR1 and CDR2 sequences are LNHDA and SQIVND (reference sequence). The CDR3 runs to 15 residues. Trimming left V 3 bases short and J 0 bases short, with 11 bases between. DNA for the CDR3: TGTGCCAGTAGTATCCCCGCAGGGATGAACACTGAAGCTTTCTTT. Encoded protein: CASSIPAGMNTEAFF.

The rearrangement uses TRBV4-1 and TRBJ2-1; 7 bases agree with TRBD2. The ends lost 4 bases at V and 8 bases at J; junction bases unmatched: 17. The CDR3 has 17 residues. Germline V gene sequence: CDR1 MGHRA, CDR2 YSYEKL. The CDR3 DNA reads TGCGCCAGCAGCCTAATCGGGGGGTCCCGGTCAAGTGATGAGCAGTTCTTC. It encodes CASSLIGGSRSSDEQFF.

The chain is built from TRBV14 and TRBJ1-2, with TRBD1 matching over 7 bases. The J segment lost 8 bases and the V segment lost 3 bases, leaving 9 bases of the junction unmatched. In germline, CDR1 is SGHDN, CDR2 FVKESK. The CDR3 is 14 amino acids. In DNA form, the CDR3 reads TGTGCCAGCAGCCACGACAGGGCACCAGGAGGCTACACCTTC. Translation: CASSHDRAPGGYTF.

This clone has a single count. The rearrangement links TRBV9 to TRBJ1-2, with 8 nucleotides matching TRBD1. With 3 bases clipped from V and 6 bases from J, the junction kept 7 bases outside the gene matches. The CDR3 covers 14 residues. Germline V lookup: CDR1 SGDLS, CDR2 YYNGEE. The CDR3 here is CASSATGVIDGYTF. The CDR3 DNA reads TGTGCCAGCAGCGCGACAGGGGTAATAGATGGCTACACCTTC. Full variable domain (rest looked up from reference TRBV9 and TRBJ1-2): DSGVTQTPKHLITATGQRVTLRCSPRSGDLSVYWYQQSLDQGLQFLIQYYNGEERAKGNILERFSAQQFPDLHSELNLSSLELGDSALYFCASSATGVIDGYTFGSGTRLTVV.

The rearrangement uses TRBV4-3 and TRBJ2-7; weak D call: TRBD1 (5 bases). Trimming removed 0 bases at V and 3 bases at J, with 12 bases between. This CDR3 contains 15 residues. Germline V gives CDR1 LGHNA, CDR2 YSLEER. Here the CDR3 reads CASSQDFRGFYEQYF. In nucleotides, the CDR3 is TGCGCCAGCAGCCAAGATTTTAGGGGCTTCTACGAGCAGTACTTC.

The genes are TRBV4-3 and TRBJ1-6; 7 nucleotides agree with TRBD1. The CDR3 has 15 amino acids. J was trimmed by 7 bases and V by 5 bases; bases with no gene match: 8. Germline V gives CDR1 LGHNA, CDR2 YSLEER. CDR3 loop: CASSAQPQGNSPLHF. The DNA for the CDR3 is TGCGCCAGCAGCGCCCAACCACAGGGGAATTCACCCCTCCACTTT.

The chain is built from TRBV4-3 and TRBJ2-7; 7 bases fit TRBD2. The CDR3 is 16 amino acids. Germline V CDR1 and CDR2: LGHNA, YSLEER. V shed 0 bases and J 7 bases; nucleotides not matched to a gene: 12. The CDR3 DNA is TGCGCCAGCAGCCAAGATCTGGCCGCGGGAGCGTGGGAGCAGTACTTC. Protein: CASSQDLAAGAWEQYF.

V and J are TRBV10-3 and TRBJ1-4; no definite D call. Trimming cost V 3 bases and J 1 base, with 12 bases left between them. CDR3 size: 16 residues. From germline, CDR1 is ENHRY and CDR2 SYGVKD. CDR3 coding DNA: TGTGCCATCAGTGACCCCTCTGGCGGAACTAATGAAAAACTGTTTTTT. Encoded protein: CAISDPSGGTNEKLFF.

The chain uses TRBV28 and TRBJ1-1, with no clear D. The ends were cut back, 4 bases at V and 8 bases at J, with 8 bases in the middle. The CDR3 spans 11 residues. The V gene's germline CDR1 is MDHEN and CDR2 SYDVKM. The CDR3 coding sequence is TGTGCCAGCAGTTCGGGGTACGAAGCTTTCTTT. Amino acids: CASSSGYEAFF.

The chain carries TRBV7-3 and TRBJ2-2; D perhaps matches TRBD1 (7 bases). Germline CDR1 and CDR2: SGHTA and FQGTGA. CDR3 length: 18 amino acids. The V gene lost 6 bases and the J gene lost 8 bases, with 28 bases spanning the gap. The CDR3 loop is CASRTGNSGAGVVGELFF. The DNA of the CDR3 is TGTGCCAGCAGGACAGGGAACAGCGGAGCGGGTGTCGTAGGGGAGCTGTTTTTT.

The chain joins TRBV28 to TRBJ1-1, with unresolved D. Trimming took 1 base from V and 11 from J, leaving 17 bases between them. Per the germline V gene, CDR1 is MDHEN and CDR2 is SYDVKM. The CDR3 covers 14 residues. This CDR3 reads CASSLSTSALFAFF. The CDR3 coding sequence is TGTGCCAGCAGTTTATCTACTAGCGCGCTTTTCGCTTTCTTT.

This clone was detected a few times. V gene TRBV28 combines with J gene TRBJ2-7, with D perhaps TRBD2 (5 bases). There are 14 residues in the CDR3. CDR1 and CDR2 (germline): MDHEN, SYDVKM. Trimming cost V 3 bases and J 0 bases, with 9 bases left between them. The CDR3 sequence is CASSFPGSSYEQYF. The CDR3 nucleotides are TGTGCCAGCAGTTTTCCTGGGAGCTCCTACGAGCAGTACTTC.

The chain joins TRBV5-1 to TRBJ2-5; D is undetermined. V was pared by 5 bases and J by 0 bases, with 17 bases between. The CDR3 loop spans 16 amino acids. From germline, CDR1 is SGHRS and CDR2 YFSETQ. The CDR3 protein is CASRYQSRLDQETQYF. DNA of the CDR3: TGCGCCAGCAGATACCAGAGCAGACTGGACCAAGAGACCCAGTACTTC. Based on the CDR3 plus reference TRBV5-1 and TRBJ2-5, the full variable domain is KAGVTQTPRYLIKTRGQQVTLSCSPISGHRSVSWYQQTPGQGLQFLFEYFSETQRNKGNFPGRFSGRQFSNSRSEMNVSTLELGDSALYLCASRYQSRLDQETQYFGPGTRLLVL.

The CDR3 nucleotides are TGTGCCAGCAGTCCACGGGGACTATCGGTCCATGAGCAGTTCTTC. Amino acids: CASSPRGLSVHEQFF. The gene calls are TRBV28 and TRBJ2-1; 7 bases are a match to TRBD2. In germline, CDR1 is MDHEN, CDR2 SYDVKM. J was trimmed by 8 bases and V by 5 bases; bases with no gene match: 12. This CDR3 is 15 amino acids long.

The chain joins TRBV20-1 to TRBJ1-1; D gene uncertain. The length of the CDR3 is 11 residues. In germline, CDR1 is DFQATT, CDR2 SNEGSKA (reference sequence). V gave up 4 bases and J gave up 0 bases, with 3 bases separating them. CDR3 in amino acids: CSAIMNTEAFF. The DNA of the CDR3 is TGCAGTGCTATCATGAACACTGAAGCTTTCTTT.

In DNA form, the CDR3 reads TGTGCCAGCAGTTTACTACAGGGCTATGGCTACACCTTC. Its translation: CASSLLQGYGYTF. This chain links TRBV28 with TRBJ1-2; D might be TRBD1 (6 bases). The CDR3 length is 13 residues. Germline loops: CDR1 MDHEN, CDR2 SYDVKM. V was cut by 2 bases and J by 4 bases, with 8 bases left in between.

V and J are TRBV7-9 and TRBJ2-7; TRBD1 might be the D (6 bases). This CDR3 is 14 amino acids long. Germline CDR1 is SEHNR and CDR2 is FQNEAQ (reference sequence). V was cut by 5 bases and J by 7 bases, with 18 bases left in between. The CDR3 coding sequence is TGTGCCAGCAGCCACCAAGGACAGTTTGGGGAGCAGTACTTC. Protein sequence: CASSHQGQFGEQYF.

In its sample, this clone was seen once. CDR3 in DNA: TGTGCCAGTAGTGAGCGGACAGGGATCTACGAGCAGTACTTC. Protein sequence: CASSERTGIYEQYF. This chain joins TRBV19 and TRBJ2-7, with TRBD1 matching 8 bases. The CDR3 covers 14 residues. Losses at the gene ends were 5 bases for V and 3 bases for J; bases not matched to a gene: 6. Per the germline V gene, CDR1 is LNHDA and CDR2 is SQIVND (reference sequence).

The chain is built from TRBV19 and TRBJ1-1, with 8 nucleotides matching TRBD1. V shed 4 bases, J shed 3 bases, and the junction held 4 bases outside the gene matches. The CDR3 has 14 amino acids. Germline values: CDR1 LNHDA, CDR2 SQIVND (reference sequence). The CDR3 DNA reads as TGTGCCAGTAGTACGACAGGGGTCGACACTGAAGCTTTCTTT. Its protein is CASSTTGVDTEAFF. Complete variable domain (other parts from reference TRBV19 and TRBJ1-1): DGGITQSPKYLFRKEGQNVTLSCEQNLNHDAMYWYRQDPGQGLRLIYYSQIVNDFQKGDIAEGYSVSREKKESFPLTVTSAQKNPTAFYLCASSTTGVDTEAFFGQGTRLTVV.

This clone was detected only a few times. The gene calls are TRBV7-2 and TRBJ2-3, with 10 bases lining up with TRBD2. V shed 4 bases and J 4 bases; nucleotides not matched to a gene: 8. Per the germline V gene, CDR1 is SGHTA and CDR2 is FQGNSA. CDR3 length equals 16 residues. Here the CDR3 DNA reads TGTGCCAGCAGCTCCCGGACTAGCGGAGGCGCAGATACGCAGTATTTT. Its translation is CASSSRTSGGADTQYF.

CDR3 bases: TGCGCCAGCAGCCAAGATTCGGTTTATAATTCACCCCTCCACTTT. As protein: CASSQDSVYNSPLHF. The gene calls are TRBV4-1 and TRBJ1-6; D not resolved. There are 15 residues in the CDR3. Germline lookup yields CDR1 MGHRA and CDR2 YSYEKL. V gave up 0 bases and J gave up 4 bases, with 7 bases separating them.

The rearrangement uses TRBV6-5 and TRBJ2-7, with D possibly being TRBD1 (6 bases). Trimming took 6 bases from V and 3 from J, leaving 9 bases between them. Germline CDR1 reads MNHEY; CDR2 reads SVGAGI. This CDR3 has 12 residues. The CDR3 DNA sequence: TGTGCCAGCAGAACAGGGAACTACGAGCAGTACTTC. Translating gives CASRTGNYEQYF.

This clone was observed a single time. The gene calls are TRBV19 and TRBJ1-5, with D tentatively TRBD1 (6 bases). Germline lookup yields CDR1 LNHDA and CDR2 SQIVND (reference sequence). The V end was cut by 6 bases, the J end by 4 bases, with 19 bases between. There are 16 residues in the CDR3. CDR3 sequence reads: CASRPLYRDQNQPQHF. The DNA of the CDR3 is TGTGCCAGTAGACCGCTTTACAGGGACCAGAATCAGCCCCAGCATTTT.

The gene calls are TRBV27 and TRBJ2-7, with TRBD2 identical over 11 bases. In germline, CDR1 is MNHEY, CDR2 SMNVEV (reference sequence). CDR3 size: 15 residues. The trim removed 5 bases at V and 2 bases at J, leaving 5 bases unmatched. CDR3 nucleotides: TGTGCCAGCAGTATGACTAGCGGGAAGACCTACGAGCAGTACTTC. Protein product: CASSMTSGKTYEQYF.

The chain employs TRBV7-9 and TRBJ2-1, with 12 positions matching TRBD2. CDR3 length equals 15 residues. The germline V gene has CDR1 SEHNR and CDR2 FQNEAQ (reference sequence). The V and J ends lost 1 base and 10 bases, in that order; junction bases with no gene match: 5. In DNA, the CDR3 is TGTGCCAGCAGCTTAGGACTAGCGGGAGTTGGCGAGCAGTTCTTC. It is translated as CASSLGLAGVGEQFF.

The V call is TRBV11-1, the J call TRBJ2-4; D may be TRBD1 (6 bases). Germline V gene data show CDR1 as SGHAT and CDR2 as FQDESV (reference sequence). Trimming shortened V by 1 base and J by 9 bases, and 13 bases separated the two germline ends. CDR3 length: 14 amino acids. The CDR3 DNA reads TGTGCCAGCAGCTTAGACGGAACCAGGGGCATTCAGTACTTC. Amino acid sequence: CASSLDGTRGIQYF.

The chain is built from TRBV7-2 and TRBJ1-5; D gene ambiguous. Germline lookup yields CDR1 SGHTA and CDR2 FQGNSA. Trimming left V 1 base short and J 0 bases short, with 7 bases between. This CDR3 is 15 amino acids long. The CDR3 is CASSLGQDSNQPQHF. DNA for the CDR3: TGTGCCAGCAGCTTAGGGCAAGATAGCAATCAGCCCCAGCATTTT.

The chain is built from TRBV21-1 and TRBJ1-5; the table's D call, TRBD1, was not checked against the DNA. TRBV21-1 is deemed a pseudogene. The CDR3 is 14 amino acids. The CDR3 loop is CASSRDRAYQPQHF. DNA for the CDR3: TGTGCCAGCAGCCGGGACAGGGCCTATCAGCCCCAGCATTTT.

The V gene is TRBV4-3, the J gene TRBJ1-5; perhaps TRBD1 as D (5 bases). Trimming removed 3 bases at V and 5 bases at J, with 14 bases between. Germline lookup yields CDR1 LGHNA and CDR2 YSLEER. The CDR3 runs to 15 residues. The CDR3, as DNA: TGCGCCAGCAGCCAGTCCGGGGGGGACCATCAGCCCCAGCATTTT. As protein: CASSQSGGDHQPQHF.